Given below is one T cell receptor (beta chain) in context. The antigen is not known. Germline lookup yields CDR1 SNHLY and CDR2 FYNNEI. V gave up 6 bases and J gave up 2 bases, with 6 bases separating them. The CDR3 length is 12 residues. This sample was taken from a study of T cell responses to AZD1222 COVID-19 vaccine. About the research overall: Second-dose groups at about 4 or about 12 weeks were pooled. Study findings and constraints: It should be noted that donors were predominantly white British and more often female, and clonal diversity was possibly underestimated. Two AZD1222 doses significantly raised spike-specific TCR breadth and depth over controls.

TCRdb keeps only in-frame clones here, not all; method: immunoSEQ multiplex PCR. The sample records about 120,000 clones, 90% to 95% being singletons. Sample: peripheral blood, taken on day 0 of AZD1222 vaccination. The chain has TRBV2 and TRBJ2-3; D is ambiguous. This TCR was recovered from an adult in good health. The CDR3 reads CASRDHTDTQYF. In DNA form, the CDR3 reads TGTGCCAGCAGAGACCACACAGATACGCAGTATTTT.